A selection of T cell receptor beta chains follows, all from one sample in a study of blood T cell repertoires in COVID-19. Libraries were prepared by immunoSEQ multiplex PCR; TCRdb keeps only in-frame clonotypes and omits some of them. The top ten clones hold more than 1% of a sample with 200,000 to 300,000 clones, 88% of them seen once. The sample was PBMCs or T cells enriched from blood (not recorded which). Receptor source: a woman in her thirties or forties with acute COVID-19. CDR3s include the opening cysteine and the closing phenylalanine or tryptophan. D genes are given only for firm matches. The listing skips clone size in some rows; elsewhere it reads once, few, many or a size class.

>TRBJ1-5|.|TRBV27|.
TGTGCCAGCACCCGAACGGGCCGGACAGATCAGCCCCAGCATTTT
CASTRTGRTDQPQHF
>TRBJ1-5|TRBD1|TRBV4-3|.
TGCGCCAGCAGCCAAGGAGTGACAGGGGGCAACAATCAGCCCCAGCATTTT
CASSQGVTGGNNQPQHF
>TRBJ2-3|.|TRBV7-3|.
TGTGCCAGCAGCTCTCAGGGGGATACGCAGTATTTT
CASSSQGDTQYF
>TRBJ1-2|.|TRBV19|once
TGTGCCAGTAGGGAGACGCTTTCTAACTATGGCTACACCTTC
CASRETLSNYGYTF
>TRBJ2-3|.|TRBV5-1|.
TGCGCCAGCAGCTTCCTTGCGGGCTTGGGAGATACGCAGTATTTT
CASSFLAGLGDTQYF
>TRBJ2-1|TRBD1|TRBV15|.
TGTGCCACCAGGGGGACAGGGGACTCTATCAGGTCCTACAATGAGCAGTTCTTC
CATRGTGDSIRSYNEQFF
>TRBJ2-1|TRBD2|TRBV7-6|once
TGTGCCAGCAGCTGGGAGGGTGAGCAGTTCTTC
CASSWEGEQFF
>TRBJ1-5|.|TRBV28|.
TGTGCCAGCAGTTTGGGCATGTTCAATCAGCCCCAGCATTTT
CASSLGMFNQPQHF
>TRBJ2-7|.|TRBV7-9|.
TGTGCCAGCAGCTTAGATATGGGCTTCTCCTACGAGCAGTACTTC
CASSLDMGFSYEQYF
>TRBJ2-3|.|TRBV19|.
TGTGCCAGTAGCTGGACTAGCACAGATACGCAGTATTTT
CASSWTSTDTQYF
>TRBJ1-2|TRBD1|TRBV30|.
TGTGCCAGACAACAGGGGAGAGTTGGCTACACCTTC
CARQQGRVGYTF
>TRBJ2-3|TRBD2|TRBV7-6|few
TGTGCCAGCAGCTTGAGGGGCGGGAGGAACGCAGATACGCAGTATTTT
CASSLRGGRNADTQYF
>TRBJ1-3|.|TRBV7-6|.
TGTGCCAGCAGCCCGGGGACGGAGGGTTCCGGAAACACCATATATTTT
CASSPGTEGSGNTIYF
>TRBJ1-1|.|TRBV28|.
TGTGCCAGCACGGGCAGGGCGTACACTGAAGCTTTCTTT
CASTGRAYTEAFF
>TRBJ2-7|.|TRBV2|.
TGTGCCAATTCCCCGATGGCAGTTGCCTACGAGCAGTACTTC
CANSPMAVAYEQYF
>TRBJ2-5|.|TRBV7-9|.
TGTGCCAGCAGCAGTTGGGACTCACTACAAGAGACCCAGTACTTC
CASSSWDSLQETQYF
>TRBJ1-2|.|TRBV5-4|once
TGTGCCAGCAGCTTGCAGGGGTTGGATGGCTACACCTTC
CASSLQGLDGYTF
>TRBJ2-3|TRBD1|TRBV15|.
TGTGCCACCAGGCAGGGGGTGGAAGATACGCAGTATTTT
CATRQGVEDTQYF
>TRBJ2-1|TRBD2|TRBV7-9|.
TGTGCCAGCAGCACATCGGGGACTAGCGAGTACAATGAGCAGTTCTTC
CASSTSGTSEYNEQFF
>TRBJ2-5|TRBD2|TRBV10-2|.
TGCGCCAGCAGTGAGTCATCGGGGGGGCCGGAGACCCAGTACTTC
CASSESSGGPETQYF
>TRBJ2-5|.|TRBV7-2|.
TGTGCCAGCAGCCCGACCAGGGAAGAGACCCAGTACTTC
CASSPTREETQYF
>TRBJ2-4|TRBD2|TRBV7-9|.
TGTGCCAGCAGCGACAGCGGGAGGGGTTGGGACATTCAGTACTTC
CASSDSGRGWDIQYF
>TRBJ1-1|TRBD1|TRBV5-4|.
TGTGCCAGCAAATCGGGACAGGGAGCCACTGAAGCTTTCTTT
CASKSGQGATEAFF
>TRBJ2-1|.|TRBV5-3|.
TGTGCCAGAAGCCCCCGTGCGAATTATGAGGAGCAGTTCTTC
CARSPRANYEEQFF
>TRBJ1-1|.|TRBV9|.
TGTGCCAGCAGCGTAGGGGGAGGAGACACTGAAGCTTTCTTT
CASSVGGGDTEAFF
>TRBJ2-7|TRBD2|TRBV7-9|.
TGTGCCAGCAGCTTATCTCTAGCGGGGTCTATCAACGAGCAGTACTTC
CASSLSLAGSINEQYF
>TRBJ1-1|.|TRBV7-8|.
TGTGCCAGCAGCCTATCACGGGGAGAAGCTTTCTTT
CASSLSRGEAFF
>TRBJ1-6|.|TRBV21-1|.
TGTGCCAGCAGCAAGGAGGCAGAGAAGCTTACACCCCTCCACTTT
CASSKEAEKLTPLHF
>TRBJ1-5|.|TRBV18|once
TGTGCCAGCTCGCCAGGCTTCGGGTTGGAGGGGAGTCAGCCCCAGCATTTT
CASSPGFGLEGSQPQHF
>TRBJ1-1|.|TRBV2|.
TGTGCCAGCACCCAAACCCCCCTCGGCACTGAAGCTTTCTTT
CASTQTPLGTEAFF
>TRBJ2-2|.|TRBV9|.
TGTGCCAGCAGCGTAGCTACTAGCCGGGAGCTGTTTTTT
CASSVATSRELFF
>TRBJ1-4|.|TRBV7-2|.
TGTGCCAGCAGCCCAGGTCTGGGAGCCCTTAATGAAAAACTGTTTTTT
CASSPGLGALNEKLFF
>TRBJ1-1|.|TRBV27|.
TGTGCCAGCAGTCCTCAGGGAAGGACTGAAGCTTTCTTT
CASSPQGRTEAFF
>TRBJ1-3|TRBD1|TRBV7-9|.
TGTGCCAGCAGCCGAATCCTGGACAGGGGGCCTGGAAACACCATATATTTT
CASSRILDRGPGNTIYF
>TRBJ2-2|.|TRBV5-1|few
TGCGCCAGCAGCTCAGGGGCGAACACCGGGGAGCTGTTTTTT
CASSSGANTGELFF
>TRBJ2-1|TRBD2|TRBV7-9|.
TGTGCCAGCAGCTTGAGCGGGATTGTCAACAATGAGCAGTTCTTC
CASSLSGIVNNEQFF
>TRBJ2-3|.|TRBV19|.
TGTGCCAGTAGTATACGTGGGACACCCGGGGATACGCAGTATTTT
CASSIRGTPGDTQYF
>TRBJ2-5|TRBD2|TRBV4-1|.
TGCGCCAGCAGCGCCATTGGCGGGAGGCGGCAAGAGACCCAGTACTTC
CASSAIGGRRQETQYF
>TRBJ2-3|.|TRBV3-1/TRBV3-2|.
TGTGCCAGCAGCTCCCCCGCAGGGCATACAGATACGCAGTATTTT
CASSSPAGHTDTQYF